This TCR beta chain is from a study of blood T cell repertoires in COVID-19. In the study overall: The study drew acute and convalescent COVID-19 samples from the United States, Italy and Spain.

Cohort assignment relied on participant-reported clinical history. Per the original methods: For nucleated cells, counts were estimated from reference gene primer amplification. TCRdb's table, derived via immunoSEQ multiplex PCR, lists solely in-frame clones and lacks some. V, J and clone size are taken as reported in that table, and D and trimming were inferred from the DNA itself. The sample shows hundreds of thousands of clones, 70% to 90% of them seen only once. This clonotype was sampled from a woman in her late teens or twenties with acute COVID-19. What was sequenced was PBMCs or T cells enriched from blood (not recorded which).

Written as DNA, the CDR3 is TGCGCCAGCAGCCCCGGTGGGACAGGGTACTACGAGCAGTACTTC. Protein product: CASSPGGTGYYEQYF. The genes are TRBV5-1 and TRBJ2-7; TRBD1 matches 9 bases. V lost 4 bases to trimming and J lost 3 bases; unmatched junction nucleotides: 8. The germline V gene has CDR1 SGHRS and CDR2 YFSETQ. This CDR3 has 15 residues.